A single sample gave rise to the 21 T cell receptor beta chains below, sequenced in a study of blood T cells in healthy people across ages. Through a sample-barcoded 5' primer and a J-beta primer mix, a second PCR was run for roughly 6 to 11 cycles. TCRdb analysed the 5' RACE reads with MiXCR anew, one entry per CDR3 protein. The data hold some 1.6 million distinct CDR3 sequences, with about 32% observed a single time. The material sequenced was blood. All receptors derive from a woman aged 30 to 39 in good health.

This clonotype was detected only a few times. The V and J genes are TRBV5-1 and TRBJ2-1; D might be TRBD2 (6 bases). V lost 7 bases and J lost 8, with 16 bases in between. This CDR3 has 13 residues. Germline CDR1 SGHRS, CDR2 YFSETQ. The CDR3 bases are TGCGCCAGCTGCCTCGCGGGAAGAGATGAGCAGTTCTTC. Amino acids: CASCLAGRDEQFF.

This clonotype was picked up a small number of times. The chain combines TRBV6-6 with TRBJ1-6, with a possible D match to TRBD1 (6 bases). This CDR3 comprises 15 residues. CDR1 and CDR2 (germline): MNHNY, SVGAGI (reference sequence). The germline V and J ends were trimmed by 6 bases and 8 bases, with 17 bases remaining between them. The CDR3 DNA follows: TGTGCCAGCAGGCGAACAGGGAGTGTGGATTCACCCCTCCACTTT. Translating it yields CASRRTGSVDSPLHF.

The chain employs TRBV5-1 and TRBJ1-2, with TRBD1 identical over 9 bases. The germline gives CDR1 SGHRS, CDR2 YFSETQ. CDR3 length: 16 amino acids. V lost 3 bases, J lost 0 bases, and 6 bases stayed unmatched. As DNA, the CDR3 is TGCGCCAGCAGCTCCCTACAGGGGGCGGCTAACTATGGCTACACCTTC. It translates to CASSSLQGAANYGYTF.

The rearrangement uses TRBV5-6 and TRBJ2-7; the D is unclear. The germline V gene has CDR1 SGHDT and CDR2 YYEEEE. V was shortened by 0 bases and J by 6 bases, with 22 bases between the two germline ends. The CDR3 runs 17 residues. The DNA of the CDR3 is TGTGCCAGCAGCTTGGAGTATGGTCGGCTAGTTGGATCCGAGCAGTACTTC. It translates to CASSLEYGRLVGSEQYF.

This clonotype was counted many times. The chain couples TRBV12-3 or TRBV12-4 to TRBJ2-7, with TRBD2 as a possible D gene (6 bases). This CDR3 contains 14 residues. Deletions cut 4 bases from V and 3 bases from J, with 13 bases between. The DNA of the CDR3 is TGTGCCAGCAGTTCGACGATGGGGGGCTACGAGCAGTACTTC. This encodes CASSSTMGGYEQYF.

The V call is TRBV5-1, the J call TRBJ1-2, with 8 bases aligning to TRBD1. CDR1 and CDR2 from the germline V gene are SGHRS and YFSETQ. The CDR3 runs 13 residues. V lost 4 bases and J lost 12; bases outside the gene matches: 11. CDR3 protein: CASSPRTGGGHTF. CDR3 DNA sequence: TGCGCCAGCAGCCCCCGAACAGGGGGAGGCCACACCTTC.

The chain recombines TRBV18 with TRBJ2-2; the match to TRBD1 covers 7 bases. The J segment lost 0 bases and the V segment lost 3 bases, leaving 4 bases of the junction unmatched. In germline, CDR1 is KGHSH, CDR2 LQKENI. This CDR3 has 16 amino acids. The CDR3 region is CASSPFGTANTGELFF. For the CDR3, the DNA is TGTGCCAGCTCACCTTTTGGGACAGCGAACACCGGGGAGCTGTTTTTT.

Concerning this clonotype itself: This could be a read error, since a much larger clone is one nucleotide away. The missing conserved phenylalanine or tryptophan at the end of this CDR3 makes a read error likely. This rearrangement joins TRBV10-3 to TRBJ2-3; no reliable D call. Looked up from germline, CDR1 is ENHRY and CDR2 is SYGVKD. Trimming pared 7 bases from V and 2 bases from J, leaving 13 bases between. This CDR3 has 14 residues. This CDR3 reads CAIKGRRNTDTQYL. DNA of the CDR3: TGTGCCATCAAGGGCAGGAGAAACACAGATACGCAGTATTTG.

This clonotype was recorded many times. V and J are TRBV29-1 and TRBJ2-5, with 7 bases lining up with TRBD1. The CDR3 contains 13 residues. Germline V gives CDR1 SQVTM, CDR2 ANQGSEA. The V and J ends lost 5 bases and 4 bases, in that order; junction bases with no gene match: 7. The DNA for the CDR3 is TGCAGCGTTTTGACAGGGAACTCAGAGACCCAGTACTTC. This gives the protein CSVLTGNSETQYF. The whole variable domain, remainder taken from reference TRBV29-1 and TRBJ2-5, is SAVISQKPSRDICQRGTSLTIQCQVDSQVTMMFWYRQQPGQSLTLIATANQGSEATYESGFVIDKFPISRPNLTFSTLTVSNMSPEDSSIYLCSVLTGNSETQYFGPGTRLLVL.

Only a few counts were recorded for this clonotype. CDR3 coding DNA: TGTGCCAGCAGCGCCTGGGACAGACGCTCTGGGGCCAACGTCCTGACTTTC. Translating it yields CASSAWDRRSGANVLTF. The chain employs TRBV5-4 and TRBJ2-6; 7 positions agree with TRBD1. The CDR3 contains 17 residues. The junction had 7 bases not matched to a gene; V was cut back by 4 bases and J by 0 bases. Germline CDR1 is SGHNT and CDR2 is YYREEE (reference sequence).

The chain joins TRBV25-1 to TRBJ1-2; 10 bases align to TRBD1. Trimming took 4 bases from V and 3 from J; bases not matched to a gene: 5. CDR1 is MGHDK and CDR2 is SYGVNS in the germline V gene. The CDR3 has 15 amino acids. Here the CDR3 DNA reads TGTGCCAGCAGTGCAACGGGACAGGGGCACTATGGCTACACCTTC. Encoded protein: CASSATGQGHYGYTF.

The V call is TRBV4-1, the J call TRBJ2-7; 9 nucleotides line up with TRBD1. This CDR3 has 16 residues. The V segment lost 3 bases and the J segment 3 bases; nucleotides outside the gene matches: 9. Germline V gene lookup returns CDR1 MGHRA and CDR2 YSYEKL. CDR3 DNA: TGCGCCAGCAGCCAGGGTCCGGGACAGGGATTCTACGAGCAGTACTTC. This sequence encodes CASSQGPGQGFYEQYF.

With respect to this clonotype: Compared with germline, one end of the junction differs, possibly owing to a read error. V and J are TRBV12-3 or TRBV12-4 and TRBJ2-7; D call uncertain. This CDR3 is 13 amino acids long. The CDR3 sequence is CASSLGGSYQQYF. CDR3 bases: TGTGCCAGCAGCCTTGGTGGCTCCTACCAGCAGTACTTC.

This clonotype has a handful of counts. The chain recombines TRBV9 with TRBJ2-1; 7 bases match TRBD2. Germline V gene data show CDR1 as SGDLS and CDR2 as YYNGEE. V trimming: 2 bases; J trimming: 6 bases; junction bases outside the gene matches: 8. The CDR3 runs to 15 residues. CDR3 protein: CASSVTSASGNEQFF. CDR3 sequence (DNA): TGTGCCAGCAGCGTCACTAGCGCCTCGGGCAATGAGCAGTTCTTC. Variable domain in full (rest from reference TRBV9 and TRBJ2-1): DSGVTQTPKHLITATGQRVTLRCSPRSGDLSVYWYQQSLDQGLQFLIQYYNGEERAKGNILERFSAQQFPDLHSELNLSSLELGDSALYFCASSVTSASGNEQFFGPGTRLTVL.

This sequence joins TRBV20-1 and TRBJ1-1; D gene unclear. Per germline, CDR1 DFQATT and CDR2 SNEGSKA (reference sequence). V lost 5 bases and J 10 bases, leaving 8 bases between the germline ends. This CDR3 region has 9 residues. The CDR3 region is CSAWGPAFF. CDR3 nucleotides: TGCAGTGCTTGGGGTCCAGCTTTCTTT.

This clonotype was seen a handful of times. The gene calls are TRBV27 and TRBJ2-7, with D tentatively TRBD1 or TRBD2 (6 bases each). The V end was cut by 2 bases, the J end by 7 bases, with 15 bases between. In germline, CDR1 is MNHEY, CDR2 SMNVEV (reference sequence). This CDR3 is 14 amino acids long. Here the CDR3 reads CASSLGGHTIEQYF. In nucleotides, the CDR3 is TGTGCCAGCAGTTTAGGGGGGCATACAATTGAGCAGTACTTC.

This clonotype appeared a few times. The CDR3 reads CASSIRTGGVNEQYF. The CDR3 DNA reads TGCGCCAGCAGCATTCGGACAGGGGGCGTCAACGAGCAGTACTTC. V and J are TRBV4-1 and TRBJ2-5, with TRBD1 identical over 11 bases. The DNA end lines up better with TRBJ2-7; the J call may be wrong. This CDR3 is built from 15 residues. Germline V gives CDR1 MGHRA, CDR2 YSYEKL.

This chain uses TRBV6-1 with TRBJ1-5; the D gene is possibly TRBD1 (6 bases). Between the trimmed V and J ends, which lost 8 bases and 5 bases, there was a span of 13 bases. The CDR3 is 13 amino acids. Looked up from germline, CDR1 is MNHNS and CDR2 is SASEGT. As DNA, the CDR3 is TGTGCCAGCGGTAGGACAGAGCATCAGCCCCAGCATTTT. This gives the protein CASGRTEHQPQHF.

The CDR3 nucleotides read TGCGCCAGCAGCGTTCTGACTAGCGGGGACAATGAGCAGTTCTTC. The encoded protein is CASSVLTSGDNEQFF. The chain has TRBV5-1 and TRBJ2-1; 11 nucleotides agree with TRBD2. Germline V gives CDR1 SGHRS, CDR2 YFSETQ. Trimming removed 4 bases from V and 5 bases from J; junction bases left unmatched: 5. The CDR3 is 15 residues long.

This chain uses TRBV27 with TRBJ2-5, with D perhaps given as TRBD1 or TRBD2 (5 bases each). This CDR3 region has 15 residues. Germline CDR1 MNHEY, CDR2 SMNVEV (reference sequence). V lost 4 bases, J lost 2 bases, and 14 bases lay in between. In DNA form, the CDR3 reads TGTGCCAGCAGTTATCAACCGGGACCGCAAGAGACCCAGTACTTC. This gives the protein CASSYQPGPQETQYF.

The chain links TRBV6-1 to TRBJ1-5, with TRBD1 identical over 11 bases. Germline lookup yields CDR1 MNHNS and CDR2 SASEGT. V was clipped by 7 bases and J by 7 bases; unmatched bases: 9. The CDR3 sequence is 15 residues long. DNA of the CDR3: TGTGCCAGCATTCTCCGGGACAGGGGGGTCCAGCCCCAGCATTTT. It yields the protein CASILRDRGVQPQHF.